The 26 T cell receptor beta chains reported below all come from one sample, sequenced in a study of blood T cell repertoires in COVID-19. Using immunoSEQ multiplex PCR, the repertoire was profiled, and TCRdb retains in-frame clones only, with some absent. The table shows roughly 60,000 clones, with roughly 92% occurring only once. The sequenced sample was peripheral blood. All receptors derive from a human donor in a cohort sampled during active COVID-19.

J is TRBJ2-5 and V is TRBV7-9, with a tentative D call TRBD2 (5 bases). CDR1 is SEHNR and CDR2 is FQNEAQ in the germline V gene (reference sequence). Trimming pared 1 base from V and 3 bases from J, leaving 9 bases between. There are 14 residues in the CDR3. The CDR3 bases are TGTGCCAGCAGCTTAGTTCGGGGTAAAGAGACCCAGTACTTC. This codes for CASSLVRGKETQYF.

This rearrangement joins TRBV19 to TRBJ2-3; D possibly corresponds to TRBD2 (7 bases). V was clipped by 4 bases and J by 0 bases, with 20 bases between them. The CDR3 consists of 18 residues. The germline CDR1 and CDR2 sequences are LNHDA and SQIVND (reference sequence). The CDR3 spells CASSTAGASGLSTDTQYF. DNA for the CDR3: TGTGCCAGTAGTACGGCGGGGGCAAGCGGACTTAGCACAGATACGCAGTATTTT. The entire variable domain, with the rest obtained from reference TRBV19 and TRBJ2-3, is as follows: DGGITQSPKYLFRKEGQNVTLSCEQNLNHDAMYWYRQDPGQGLRLIYYSQIVNDFQKGDIAEGYSVSREKKESFPLTVTSAQKNPTAFYLCASSTAGASGLSTDTQYFGPGTRLTVL.

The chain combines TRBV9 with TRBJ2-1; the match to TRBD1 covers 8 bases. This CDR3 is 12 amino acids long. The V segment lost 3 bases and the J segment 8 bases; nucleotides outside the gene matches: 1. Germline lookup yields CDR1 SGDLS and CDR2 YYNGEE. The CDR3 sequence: CASSATGDEQFF. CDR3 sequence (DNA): TGTGCCAGCAGCGCGACAGGGGATGAGCAGTTCTTC.

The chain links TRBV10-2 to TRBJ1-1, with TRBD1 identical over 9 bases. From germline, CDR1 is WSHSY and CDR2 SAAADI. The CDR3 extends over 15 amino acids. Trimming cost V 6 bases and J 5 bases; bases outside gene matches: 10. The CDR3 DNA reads TGCGCCAGCAGGGCAACCGGGACAGGGTGGACTGAAGCTTTCTTT. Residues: CASRATGTGWTEAFF.

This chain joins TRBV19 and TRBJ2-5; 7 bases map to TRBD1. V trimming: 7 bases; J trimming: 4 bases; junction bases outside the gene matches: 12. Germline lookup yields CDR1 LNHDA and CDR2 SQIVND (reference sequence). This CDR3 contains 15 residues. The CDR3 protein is CASTDRTGVSETQYF. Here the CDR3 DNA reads TGTGCCAGTACCGACAGAACAGGGGTTTCAGAGACCCAGTACTTC.

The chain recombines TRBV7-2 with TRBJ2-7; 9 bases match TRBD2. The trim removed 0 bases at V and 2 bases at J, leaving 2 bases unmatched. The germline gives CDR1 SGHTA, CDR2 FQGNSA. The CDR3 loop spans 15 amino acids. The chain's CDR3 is CASSLAASGAYEQYF. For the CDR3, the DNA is TGTGCCAGCAGCTTAGCGGCTAGCGGGGCCTACGAGCAGTACTTC.

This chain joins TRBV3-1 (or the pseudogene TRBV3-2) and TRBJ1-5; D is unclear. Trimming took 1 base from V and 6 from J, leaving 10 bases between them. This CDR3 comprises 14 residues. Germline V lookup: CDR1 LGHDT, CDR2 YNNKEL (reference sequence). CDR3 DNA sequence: TGTGCCAGCAGCCAAGCACTTCGCGGTCAGCCCCAGCATTTT. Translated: CASSQALRGQPQHF.

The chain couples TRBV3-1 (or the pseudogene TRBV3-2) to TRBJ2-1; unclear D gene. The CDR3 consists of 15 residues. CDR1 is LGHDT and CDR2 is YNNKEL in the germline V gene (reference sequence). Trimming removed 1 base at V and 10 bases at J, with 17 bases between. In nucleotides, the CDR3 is TGTGCCAGCAGCCAAGGTTCGTCAAACCCTAGGGAGCAGTTCTTC. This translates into CASSQGSSNPREQFF.

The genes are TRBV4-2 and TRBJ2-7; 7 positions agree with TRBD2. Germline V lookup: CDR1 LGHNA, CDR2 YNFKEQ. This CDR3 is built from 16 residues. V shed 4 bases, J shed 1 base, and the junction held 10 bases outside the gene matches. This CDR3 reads CASSRGGARGSYEQYF. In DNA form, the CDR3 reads TGTGCCAGCAGCCGTGGCGGGGCGCGGGGGTCCTACGAGCAGTACTTC.

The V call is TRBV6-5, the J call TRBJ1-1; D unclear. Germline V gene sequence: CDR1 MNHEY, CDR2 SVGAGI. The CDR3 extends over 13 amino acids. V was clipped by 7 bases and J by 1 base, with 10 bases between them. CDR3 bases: TGTGCCAGCATTTCACCAGGGAACACTGAAGCTTTCTTT. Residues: CASISPGNTEAFF.

Here the CDR3 reads CATQGATYGYTF. The CDR3 coding sequence is TGTGCCACCCAGGGGGCGACCTATGGCTACACCTTC. The chain recombines TRBV28 with TRBJ1-2, with 8 bases lining up with TRBD1. The length of the CDR3 is 12 residues. V shed 10 bases and J 4 bases; nucleotides not matched to a gene: 5. Germline lookup yields CDR1 MDHEN and CDR2 SYDVKM.

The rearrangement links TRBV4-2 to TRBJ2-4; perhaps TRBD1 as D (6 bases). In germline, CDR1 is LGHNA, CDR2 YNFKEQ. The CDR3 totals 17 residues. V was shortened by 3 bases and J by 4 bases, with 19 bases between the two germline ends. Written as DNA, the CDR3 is TGTGCCAGCAGCCATCTTGAGAACAGGGAGAGAAAAAACATTCAGTACTTC. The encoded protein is CASSHLENRERKNIQYF.

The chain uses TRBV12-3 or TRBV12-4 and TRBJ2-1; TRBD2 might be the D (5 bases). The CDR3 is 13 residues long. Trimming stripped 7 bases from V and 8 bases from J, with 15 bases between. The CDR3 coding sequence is TGTGCCAGCACCGTAGACTACCTCCATGAGCAGTTCTTC. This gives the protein CASTVDYLHEQFF.

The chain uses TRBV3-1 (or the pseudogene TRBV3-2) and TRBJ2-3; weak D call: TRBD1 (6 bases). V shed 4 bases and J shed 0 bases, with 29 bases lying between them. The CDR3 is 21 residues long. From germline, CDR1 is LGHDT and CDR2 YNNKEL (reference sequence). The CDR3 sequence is CASSPNPQDTGRRGSTDTQYF. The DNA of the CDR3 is TGTGCCAGCAGCCCCAACCCACAGGATACAGGGCGAAGAGGTAGCACAGATACGCAGTATTTT.

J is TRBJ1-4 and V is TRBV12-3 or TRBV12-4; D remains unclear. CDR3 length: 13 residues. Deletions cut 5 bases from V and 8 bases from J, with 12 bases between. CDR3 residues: CASSPTPSEKLFF. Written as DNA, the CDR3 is TGTGCCAGCAGTCCCACACCTAGCGAAAAACTGTTTTTT.

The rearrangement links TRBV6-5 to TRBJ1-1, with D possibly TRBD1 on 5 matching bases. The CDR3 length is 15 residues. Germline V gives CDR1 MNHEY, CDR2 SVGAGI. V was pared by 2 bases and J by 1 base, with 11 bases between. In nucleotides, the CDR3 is TGTGCCAGCAGTTACCCCTCCCAGGGGAACACTGAAGCTTTCTTT. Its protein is CASSYPSQGNTEAFF.

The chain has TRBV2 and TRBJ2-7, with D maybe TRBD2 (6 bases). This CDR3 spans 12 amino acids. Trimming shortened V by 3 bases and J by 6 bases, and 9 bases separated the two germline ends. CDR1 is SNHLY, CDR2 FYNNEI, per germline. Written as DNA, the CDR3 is TGTGCCAGCAGTGAGGGGGGTTCCGAGCAGTACTTC. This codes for CASSEGGSEQYF. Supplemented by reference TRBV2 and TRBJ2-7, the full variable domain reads EPEVTQTPSHQVTQMGQEVILRCVPISNHLYFYWYRQILGQKVEFLVSFYNNEISEKSEIFDDQFSVERPDGSNFTLKIRSTKLEDSAMYFCASSEGGSEQYFGPGTRLTVT.

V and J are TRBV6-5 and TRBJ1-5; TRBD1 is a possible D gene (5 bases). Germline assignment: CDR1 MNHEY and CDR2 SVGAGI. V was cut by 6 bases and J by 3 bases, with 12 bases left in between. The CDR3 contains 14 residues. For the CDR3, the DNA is TGTGCCAGCAGACTCCGACAGACCAATCAGCCCCAGCATTTT. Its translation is CASRLRQTNQPQHF.

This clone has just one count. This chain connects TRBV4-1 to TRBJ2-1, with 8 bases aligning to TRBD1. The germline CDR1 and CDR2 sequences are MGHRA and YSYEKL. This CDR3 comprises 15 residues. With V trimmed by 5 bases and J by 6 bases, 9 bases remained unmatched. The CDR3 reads CASSFGQGFGNEQFF. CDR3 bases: TGCGCCAGCAGCTTTGGACAGGGTTTCGGCAATGAGCAGTTCTTC.

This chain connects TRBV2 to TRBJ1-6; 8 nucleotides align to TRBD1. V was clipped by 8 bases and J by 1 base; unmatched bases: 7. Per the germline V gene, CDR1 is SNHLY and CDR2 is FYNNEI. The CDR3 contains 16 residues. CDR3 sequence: CASGVWTGSYNSPLHF. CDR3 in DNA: TGTGCCAGCGGGGTTTGGACAGGGTCCTATAATTCACCCCTCCACTTT. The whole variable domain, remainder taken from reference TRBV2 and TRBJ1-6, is EPEVTQTPSHQVTQMGQEVILRCVPISNHLYFYWYRQILGQKVEFLVSFYNNEISEKSEIFDDQFSVERPDGSNFTLKIRSTKLEDSAMYFCASGVWTGSYNSPLHFGNGTRLTVT.

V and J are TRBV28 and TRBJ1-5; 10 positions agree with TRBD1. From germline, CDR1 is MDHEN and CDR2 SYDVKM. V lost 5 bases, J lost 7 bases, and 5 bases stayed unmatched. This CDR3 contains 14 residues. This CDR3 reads CASSRDRGRQPQHF. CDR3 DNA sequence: TGTGCCAGCAGTCGGGACAGGGGCAGGCAGCCCCAGCATTTT.

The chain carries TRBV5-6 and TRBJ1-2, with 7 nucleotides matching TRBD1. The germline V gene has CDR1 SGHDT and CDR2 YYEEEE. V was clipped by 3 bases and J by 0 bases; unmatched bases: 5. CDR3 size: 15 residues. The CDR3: CASSSGQAPNYGYTF. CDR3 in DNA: TGTGCCAGCAGCTCCGGACAGGCCCCTAACTATGGCTACACCTTC.

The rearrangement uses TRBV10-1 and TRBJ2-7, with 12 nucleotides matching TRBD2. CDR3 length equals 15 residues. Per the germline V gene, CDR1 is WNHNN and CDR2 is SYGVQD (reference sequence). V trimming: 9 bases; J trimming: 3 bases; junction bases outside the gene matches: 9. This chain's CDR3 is CARKRTSGTDYEQYF. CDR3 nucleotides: TGCGCCAGGAAAAGGACTAGCGGGACCGACTACGAGCAGTACTTC.

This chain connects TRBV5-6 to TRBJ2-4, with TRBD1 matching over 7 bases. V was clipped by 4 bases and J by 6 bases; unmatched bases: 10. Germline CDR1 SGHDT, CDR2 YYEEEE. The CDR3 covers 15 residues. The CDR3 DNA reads TGTGCCAGCAGCAAAGGAGGTGGGACAGCAAACATTCAGTACTTC. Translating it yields CASSKGGGTANIQYF. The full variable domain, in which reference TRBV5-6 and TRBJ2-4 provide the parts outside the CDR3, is DAGVTQSPTHLIKTRGQQVTLRCSPKSGHDTVSWYQQALGQGPQFIFQYYEEEERQRGNFPDRFSGHQFPNYSSELNVNALLLGDSALYLCASSKGGGTANIQYFGAGTRLSVL.

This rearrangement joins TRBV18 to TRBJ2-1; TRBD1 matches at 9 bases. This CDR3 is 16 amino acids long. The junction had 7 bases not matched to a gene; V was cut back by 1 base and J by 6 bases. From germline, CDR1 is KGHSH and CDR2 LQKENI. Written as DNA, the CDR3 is TGTGCCAGCTCACCACTAAGGGACAGGGTTGTCAATGAGCAGTTCTTC. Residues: CASSPLRDRVVNEQFF.

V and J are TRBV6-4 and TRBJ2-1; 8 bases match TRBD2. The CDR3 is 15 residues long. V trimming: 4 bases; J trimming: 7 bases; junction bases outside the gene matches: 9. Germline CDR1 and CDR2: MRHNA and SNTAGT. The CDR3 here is CASSVAAGDRNEQFF. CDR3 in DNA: TGTGCCAGCAGTGTGGCAGCGGGAGATAGAAATGAGCAGTTCTTC.